Listed here are 22 T cell receptor beta chains from one sample, sequenced in a study of blood T cell repertoires in COVID-19. Using immunoSEQ multiplex PCR, the repertoire was profiled, and TCRdb retains in-frame clones only, with some absent. Among about 120,000 clones, around 91% were seen once, and the ten largest hold less than 30%. Sequenced material: peripheral blood. The receptors stem from a man aged 65 to 85 with active or convalescent COVID-19.

The chain links TRBV3-1 (or the pseudogene TRBV3-2) to TRBJ1-1; 7 positions match TRBD1. The trim removed 7 bases at V and 5 bases at J, leaving 4 bases unmatched. Germline CDR1 is LGHDT and CDR2 is YNNKEL (reference sequence). This CDR3 has 12 residues. The CDR3 loop is CASTQGGTEAFF. Here the CDR3 DNA reads TGTGCCAGCACCCAGGGGGGGACTGAAGCTTTCTTT.

A word on this clone: In the same sample, other DNA sequences code for this CDR3. V and J are TRBV7-2 and TRBJ2-7; 9 nucleotides agree with TRBD1. The CDR3 consists of 14 residues. Germline V gives CDR1 SGHTA, CDR2 FQGNSA. V was pared by 4 bases and J by 3 bases, with 4 bases of the junction left unmatched. The CDR3 DNA reads as TGTGCCAGCAGCTCGACAGGGGGGGTCTACGAGCAGTACTTC. Protein product: CASSSTGGVYEQYF.

This clone occurred a few times. The rearrangement joins TRBV7-2 to TRBJ2-1; 8 nucleotides agree with TRBD1. Germline CDR1 SGHTA, CDR2 FQGNSA. V trimming: 4 bases; J trimming: 6 bases; junction bases outside the gene matches: 8. This CDR3 is built from 15 residues. The CDR3 region is CASSSYLQGGNEQFF. In nucleotides, the CDR3 is TGTGCCAGCAGCTCCTACTTACAGGGGGGCAATGAGCAGTTCTTC. Full variable domain (remainder filled in from reference TRBV7-2 and TRBJ2-1): GAGVSQSPSNKVTEKGKDVELRCDPISGHTALYWYRQSLGQGLEFLIYFQGNSAPDKSGLPSDRFSAERTGGSVSTLTIQRTQQEDSAVYLCASSSYLQGGNEQFFGPGTRLTVL.

The rearrangement joins TRBV5-4 to TRBJ2-5; D remains ambiguous. Trimming shortened V by 3 bases and J by 5 bases, and 8 bases separated the two germline ends. The CDR3 is made up of 12 amino acids. Germline values: CDR1 SGHNT, CDR2 YYREEE (reference sequence). CDR3 protein: CASSSHSETQYF. For the CDR3, the DNA is TGTGCCAGCAGCTCCCACTCGGAGACCCAGTACTTC.

The chain has TRBV4-2 and TRBJ2-4; perhaps TRBD2 as D (5 bases). Between the trimmed V and J ends, which lost 1 base and 5 bases, there was a span of 12 bases. The germline V gene encodes CDR1 LGHNA and CDR2 YNFKEQ. The CDR3 length is 15 residues. The CDR3 coding sequence is TGTGCCAGCAGCCAAGTAGGCGGGCGGGAAAACATTCAGTACTTC. Translating gives CASSQVGGRENIQYF.

The chain joins TRBV30 to TRBJ2-5; 7 bases match TRBD2. Trimming removed 2 bases from V and 3 bases from J; junction bases left unmatched: 3. The germline V gene encodes CDR1 GTSNPN and CDR2 SVGIG (reference sequence). The length of the CDR3 is 13 residues. The chain's CDR3 is CAWSRGGKETQYF. For the CDR3, the DNA is TGTGCCTGGAGTAGGGGAGGGAAAGAGACCCAGTACTTC. Supplemented by reference TRBV30 and TRBJ2-5, the full variable domain reads SQTIHQWPATLVQPVGSPLSLECTVEGTSNPNLYWYRQAAGRGLQLLFYSVGIGQISSEVPQNLSASRPQDRQFILSSKKLLLSDSGFYLCAWSRGGKETQYFGPGTRLLVL.

This clone occurred once. The chain joins TRBV11-2 to TRBJ2-5; perhaps TRBD1 as D (6 bases). This CDR3 contains 16 residues. The V end lost 0 bases, the J end lost 5 bases, and 16 bases lay between the germline ends. CDR1 is SGHAT, CDR2 FQNNGV, per germline. The CDR3 DNA follows: TGTGCCAGCAGCTTAGAGGTACAGGGAGTAAAGGAGACCCAGTACTTC. The encoded protein is CASSLEVQGVKETQYF.

This clone was found once. The J gene is TRBJ2-1, the V gene TRBV3-1 (or the pseudogene TRBV3-2); TRBD2 matches 7 bases. CDR1 and CDR2 from the germline V gene are LGHDT and YNNKEL (reference sequence). With V trimmed by 1 base and J by 6 bases, 9 bases remained unmatched. The CDR3 is 16 residues long. The chain's CDR3 is CASSQAWDSSGNEQFF. Here the CDR3 DNA reads TGTGCCAGCAGCCAAGCGTGGGACTCTAGCGGCAATGAGCAGTTCTTC.

Concerning this clone: A junction boundary mismatches the germline segment, possibly from a read error. This chain's CDR3 is CASSLERTAYIEQFF. As DNA, the CDR3 is TGTGCCAGCAGCCTCGAAAGGACAGCCTACATTGAGCAGTTCTTC. The chain combines TRBV7-2 with TRBJ2-1, with D possibly TRBD1 on 6 matching bases. CDR1 is SGHTA, CDR2 FQGNSA, per germline. There are 15 residues in the CDR3.

The chain couples TRBV10-1 to TRBJ1-3; TRBD1 matches at 7 bases. The CDR3 covers 16 residues. The V gene's germline CDR1 is WNHNN and CDR2 SYGVQD (reference sequence). The V gene end was trimmed by 3 bases and the J gene end by 0 bases; junction bases not matched to a gene: 5. CDR3 in amino acids: CASSDPGQNSGNTIYF. CDR3 DNA: TGCGCCAGCAGTGACCCGGGACAGAACTCTGGAAACACCATATATTTT.

This clone was counted a single time. The chain carries TRBV27 and TRBJ1-5; no clear D. The CDR3 has 15 amino acids. Trimming pared 0 bases from V and 1 base from J, leaving 7 bases between. The germline V gene has CDR1 MNHEY and CDR2 SMNVEV (reference sequence). The DNA of the CDR3 is TGTGCCAGCAGTTTATCGGGCTCAAGCAATCAGCCCCAGCATTTT. Its protein product is CASSLSGSSNQPQHF.

This chain links TRBV2 with TRBJ1-1; D remains ambiguous. Trimming took off 4 bases at V and 1 base at J, with 10 bases between the two ends. The CDR3 is 14 residues long. Germline V gene lookup returns CDR1 SNHLY and CDR2 FYNNEI. CDR3 region: CASSARAENTEAFF. The CDR3 DNA sequence: TGTGCCAGCAGTGCGAGAGCTGAGAACACTGAAGCTTTCTTT.

The chain carries TRBV7-8 and TRBJ2-1; 8 nucleotides align to TRBD1. V lost 3 bases and J lost 0; bases outside the gene matches: 13. Germline assignment: CDR1 SGHVS and CDR2 FQNEAQ. This CDR3 is built from 19 residues. The CDR3 sequence is CASSLRQGPIASSYNEQFF. The DNA of the CDR3 is TGTGCCAGCAGCTTGAGACAGGGGCCCATTGCGAGCTCCTACAATGAGCAGTTCTTC.

The chain's CDR3 is CAISESGKLISLEQFF. The CDR3 nucleotides are TGTGCCATCAGTGAATCGGGGAAATTGATCTCACTAGAGCAGTTCTTC. The chain uses TRBV10-3 and TRBJ2-1; D might be TRBD2 (5 bases). The germline gives CDR1 ENHRY, CDR2 SYGVKD. Trimming took 3 bases from V and 10 from J, leaving 22 bases between them. The CDR3 consists of 16 residues.

The gene calls are TRBV29-1 and TRBJ2-3; the match to TRBD1 covers 7 bases. Germline-derived CDR1 and CDR2 are SQVTM and ANQGSEA. The CDR3 has 11 residues. V was clipped by 6 bases and J by 9 bases; unmatched bases: 6. CDR3 protein: CSVATGDTQYF. Written as DNA, the CDR3 is TGCAGCGTGGCCACAGGGGACACGCAGTATTTT.

The CDR3 sequence is CASSLERGTYGYTF. Here the CDR3 DNA reads TGTGCCAGCAGCTTAGAAAGGGGAACTTATGGCTACACCTTC. This chain connects TRBV7-9 to TRBJ1-2; possibly TRBD1 for D (5 bases). From germline, CDR1 is SEHNR and CDR2 FQNEAQ (reference sequence). This CDR3 comprises 14 residues. V shed 1 base and J shed 5 bases, with 11 bases lying between them.

The chain combines TRBV2 with TRBJ2-3, with a possible D match to TRBD1 (7 bases). Per germline, CDR1 SNHLY and CDR2 FYNNEI. The length of the CDR3 is 15 residues. V shed 3 bases and J shed 4 bases, with 14 bases lying between them. CDR3 region: CASSDQGGWSDTQYF. The DNA of the CDR3 is TGTGCCAGCAGTGACCAGGGGGGTTGGTCAGATACGCAGTATTTT.

A note on this clone: The sample carries other DNA sequences with the same CDR3. This chain links TRBV11-2 with TRBJ1-5; D unresolved. Germline V gene data show CDR1 as SGHAT and CDR2 as FQNNGV. Trimming cost V 1 base and J 5 bases, with 6 bases left between them. CDR3 length equals 13 residues. The CDR3 DNA follows: TGTGCCAGCAGCTTAGGCGAATATCAGCCCCAGCATTTT. Amino acid sequence: CASSLGEYQPQHF.

This chain joins TRBV6-4 and TRBJ2-7, with 10 bases identical to TRBD2. The CDR3 length is 16 residues. The germline V gene encodes CDR1 MRHNA and CDR2 SNTAGT. The junction had 7 bases not matched to a gene; V was cut back by 3 bases and J by 2 bases. The chain's CDR3 is CASSDSLTSGPYEQYF. CDR3 DNA: TGTGCCAGCAGTGATTCATTGACTAGCGGGCCCTACGAGCAGTACTTC.

The chain links TRBV7-9 to TRBJ1-3; 8 nucleotides match TRBD1. Germline CDR1 is SEHNR and CDR2 is FQNEAQ (reference sequence). The CDR3 is made up of 17 amino acids. The V and J ends lost 4 bases and 0 bases, in that order; junction bases with no gene match: 8. The CDR3 here is CASSSRDRPISGNTIYF. CDR3 nucleotide sequence: TGTGCCAGCAGCTCGAGGGACAGGCCAATCTCTGGAAACACCATATATTTT.

This chain links TRBV28 with TRBJ1-6; TRBD1 agrees at 7 bases. Germline-derived CDR1 and CDR2 are MDHEN and SYDVKM. This CDR3 region has 14 residues. V lost 8 bases, J lost 7 bases, and 8 bases stayed unmatched. CDR3 in amino acids: CASWTGTVNSPLHF. The CDR3 coding sequence is TGTGCCAGCTGGACCGGGACAGTGAATTCACCCCTCCACTTT.

The chain has TRBV28 and TRBJ1-5, with 8 bases matching TRBD1. This CDR3 spans 17 amino acids. Germline-derived CDR1 and CDR2 are MDHEN and SYDVKM. The trim removed 2 bases at V and 3 bases at J, leaving 9 bases unmatched. The CDR3 DNA follows: TGTGCCAGCAGTTTAGGGGAGAGGACAGGGCTCAATCAGCCCCAGCATTTT. Its protein is CASSLGERTGLNQPQHF.